The 15 T cell receptor beta chains presented below share a single source sample, sequenced in a study of CD8 T cells in Susac syndrome. Roughly 0.45 to 1 ug RNA was reverse transcribed with random hexamers. TCRdb re-derived calls from the immunoSEQ multiplex PCR reads in MiXCR, one entry per CDR3 protein. The data contain around 99,000 distinct CDR3 sequences, about 96% of them singletons. The specimen was CD4+ T cells from PBMCs. The receptors originated from a human donor in good health.

The V call is TRBV28, the J call TRBJ1-1; maybe TRBD1 (5 bases). Trimming left V 7 bases short and J 1 base short, with 13 bases between. Germline loops: CDR1 MDHEN, CDR2 SYDVKM. The CDR3 is 14 amino acids. CDR3 sequence (DNA): TGTGCCAGCACCTTGGGGCAACAGAACACTGAAGCTTTCTTT. Protein sequence: CASTLGQQNTEAFF.

This clonotype has only one observation. The chain uses TRBV19 and TRBJ2-1; D is possibly TRBD1 or TRBD2 (5 bases each). Germline-derived CDR1 and CDR2 are LNHDA and SQIVND (reference sequence). The CDR3 runs to 14 residues. The CDR3 sequence: CAEGGGANYNEQFF. CDR3 coding DNA: TGTGCTGAGGGTGGGGGAGCTAACTACAATGAGCAGTTCTTC. Combining the CDR3 with reference TRBV19 and TRBJ2-1 gives the whole variable domain DGGITQSPKYLFRKEGQNVTLSCEQNLNHDAMYWYRQDPGQGLRLIYYSQIVNDFQKGDIAEGYSVSREKKESFPLTVTSAQKNPTAFYLCAEGGGANYNEQFFGPGTRLTVL.

This chain joins TRBV12-3 or TRBV12-4 and TRBJ2-7; D possibly corresponds to TRBD1 (6 bases). Trimming removed 1 base from V and 5 bases from J, with 18 bases in between. The length of the CDR3 is 16 residues. The CDR3 here is CASSLGSGVRTNEQYF. The CDR3, as DNA: TGTGCCAGCAGTTTAGGGTCAGGGGTTCGAACCAACGAGCAGTACTTC.

The V call is TRBV19, the J call TRBJ2-5; 7 bases are shared with TRBD2. V lost 6 bases and J lost 5; bases outside the gene matches: 9. This CDR3 spans 14 amino acids. Germline V CDR1 and CDR2: LNHDA, SQIVND (reference sequence). CDR3 amino acids: CASRLSGTTETQYF. The CDR3 nucleotides read TGTGCCAGTAGACTCTCCGGGACTACGGAGACCCAGTACTTC.

The gene calls are TRBV19 and TRBJ1-5; 7 bases align to TRBD1. With V trimmed by 0 bases and J by 12 bases, 8 bases remained unmatched. This CDR3 has 14 residues. The germline V gene encodes CDR1 LNHDA and CDR2 SQIVND (reference sequence). The CDR3 spells CASSIDQGGPGQHF. CDR3 nucleotide sequence: TGTGCCAGTAGTATAGATCAGGGGGGGCCTGGCCAGCATTTT.

V and J are TRBV28 and TRBJ1-5; no firm D call. The CDR3 is 17 amino acids. V was pared by 3 bases and J by 4 bases, with 19 bases between. Per germline, CDR1 MDHEN and CDR2 SYDVKM. CDR3 sequence reads: CASSLSYLRSANQPQHF. CDR3 sequence (DNA): TGTGCCAGCAGTTTGAGTTATTTGAGGTCCGCTAATCAGCCCCAGCATTTT.

The CDR3 bases are TGTGCCGGGGCTGAACAGGGGAACGAGCAGTACTTC. Translating it yields CAGAEQGNEQYF. The chain employs TRBV30 and TRBJ2-7, with 7 bases matching TRBD1. Looked up from germline, CDR1 is GTSNPN and CDR2 is SVGIG (reference sequence). The CDR3 is made up of 12 amino acids. The V segment lost 8 bases and the J segment 5 bases; nucleotides outside the gene matches: 9. The variable domain in full, with the rest retrieved from reference TRBV30 and TRBJ2-7, is SQTIHQWPATLVQPVGSPLSLECTVEGTSNPNLYWYRQAAGRGLQLLFYSVGIGQISSEVPQNLSASRPQDRQFILSSKKLLLSDSGFYLCAGAEQGNEQYFGPGTRLTVT.

This clonotype was detected only once. This sequence joins TRBV19 and TRBJ2-7, with a possible D match to TRBD2 (6 bases). The CDR3 loop spans 16 amino acids. In germline, CDR1 is LNHDA, CDR2 SQIVND (reference sequence). V was shortened by 3 bases and J by 0 bases, with 15 bases between the two germline ends. Here the CDR3 reads CASSMYFGGISYEQYF. In nucleotides, the CDR3 is TGTGCCAGTAGTATGTATTTTGGGGGGATCTCCTACGAGCAGTACTTC.

V usage is TRBV12-3 or TRBV12-4 and J usage is TRBJ1-2, with 7 bases that match TRBD1. This CDR3 has 16 amino acids. Trimming removed 5 bases from V and 0 bases from J; junction bases left unmatched: 9. Here the CDR3 DNA reads TGTGCCAGCAGTCCCAGGACAGGCCCCACTAACTATGGCTACACCTTC. It specifies CASSPRTGPTNYGYTF.

The chain joins TRBV11-2 to TRBJ2-5; 12 bases are shared with TRBD2. This CDR3 spans 16 amino acids. Germline V gene data show CDR1 as SGHAT and CDR2 as FQNNGV. The trim removed 3 bases at V and 4 bases at J, leaving 6 bases unmatched. The CDR3 region has the DNA TGTGCCAGCAGCTTGCTAGCGGGGGGGCCATTAGAGACCCAGTACTTC. Translation: CASSLLAGGPLETQYF. The full variable domain, rest sourced from reference TRBV11-2 and TRBJ2-5, is EAGVAQSPRYKIIEKRQSVAFWCNPISGHATLYWYQQILGQGPKLLIQFQNNGVVDDSQLPKDRFSAERLKGVDSTLKIQPAKLEDSAVYLCASSLLAGGPLETQYFGPGTRLLVL.

This clonotype was found once. The chain joins TRBV21-1 to TRBJ2-7; the table's D call of TRBD1 was not tested on the DNA. TRBV21-1 is labeled a pseudogene. The CDR3 covers 15 residues. CDR3 bases: TGTGCCAGCAGCAGCGGGGGGGACAGAGGCTACGAGCAGTACTTC. Its protein is CASSSGGDRGYEQYF.

The V call is TRBV12-3 or TRBV12-4, the J call TRBJ1-5; no clear D. V gave up 3 bases and J gave up 4 bases, with 7 bases separating them. This CDR3 is built from 13 residues. This CDR3 reads CASSFRGNQPQHF. In DNA, the CDR3 is TGTGCCAGCAGTTTCCGGGGAAATCAGCCCCAGCATTTT.

This clonotype was seen just once. V and J are TRBV20-1 and TRBJ1-1; possible D gene TRBD1, 5 bases. Germline assignment: CDR1 DFQATT and CDR2 SNEGSKA (reference sequence). CDR3 length: 13 amino acids. V was clipped by 1 base and J by 5 bases, with 11 bases between them. The CDR3 reads CSARAGVGTEAFF. The CDR3, as DNA: TGCAGTGCTAGAGCGGGGGTAGGGACTGAAGCTTTCTTT.

The rearrangement joins TRBV2 to TRBJ1-1, with 7 bases that match TRBD1. The CDR3 covers 16 residues. Per the germline V gene, CDR1 is SNHLY and CDR2 is FYNNEI. Trimming took 7 bases from V and 1 from J; bases not matched to a gene: 12. The CDR3 nucleotides read TGTGCCAGCAAGGGGGTGAGGGGGCGGACGAACACTGAAGCTTTCTTT. This codes for CASKGVRGRTNTEAFF. The entire variable domain, with the rest obtained from reference TRBV2 and TRBJ1-1, is as follows: EPEVTQTPSHQVTQMGQEVILRCVPISNHLYFYWYRQILGQKVEFLVSFYNNEISEKSEIFDDQFSVERPDGSNFTLKIRSTKLEDSAMYFCASKGVRGRTNTEAFFGQGTRLTVV.

The chain uses TRBV4-3 and TRBJ2-7; D unresolved. V shed 1 base and J shed 1 base, with 14 bases lying between them. Per the germline V gene, CDR1 is LGHNA and CDR2 is YSLEER. The CDR3 covers 16 residues. CDR3 region: CASSQVLGFGSYEQYF. The CDR3 bases are TGCGCCAGCAGCCAAGTTTTAGGATTCGGTTCCTACGAGCAGTACTTC.